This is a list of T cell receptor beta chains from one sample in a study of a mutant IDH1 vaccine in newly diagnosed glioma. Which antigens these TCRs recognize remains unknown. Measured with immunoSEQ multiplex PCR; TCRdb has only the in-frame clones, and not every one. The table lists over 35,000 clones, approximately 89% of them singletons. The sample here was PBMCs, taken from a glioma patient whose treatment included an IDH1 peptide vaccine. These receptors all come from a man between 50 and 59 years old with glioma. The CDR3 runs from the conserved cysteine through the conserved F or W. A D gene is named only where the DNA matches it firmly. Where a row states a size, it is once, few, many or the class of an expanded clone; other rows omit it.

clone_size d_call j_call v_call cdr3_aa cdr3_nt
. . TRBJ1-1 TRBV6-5 CARPFGLMNTEAFF TGTGCCCGCCCCTTTGGGCTAATGAACACTGAAGCTTTCTTT
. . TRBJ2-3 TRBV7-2 CASSQPGRPDTQYF TGTGCCAGCAGCCAGCCGGGACGGCCAGATACGCAGTATTTT
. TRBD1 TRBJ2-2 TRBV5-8 CASSMTGGWSTGELFF TGTGCCAGCAGCATGACAGGGGGCTGGTCCACCGGGGAGCTGTTTTTT
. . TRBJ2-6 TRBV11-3 CASSSRGRSGANVLTF TGTGCCAGCAGCTCTAGGGGCAGGTCTGGGGCCAACGTCCTGACTTTC
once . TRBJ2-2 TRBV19 CASRGQHGANGELFF TGTGCCAGTCGCGGACAGCATGGGGCGAACGGGGAGCTGTTTTTT
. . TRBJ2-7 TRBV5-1 CASSSLGEQYF TGCGCCAGCAGCTCGCTGGGGGAGCAGTACTTC
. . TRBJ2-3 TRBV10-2 CASKEVGDTQYF TGCGCCAGCAAAGAAGTGGGAGATACGCAGTATTTT
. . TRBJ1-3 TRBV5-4 CAGGESSGNTIYF TGTGCCGGGGGGGAAAGCTCTGGAAACACCATATATTTT
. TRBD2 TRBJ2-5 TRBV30 CAWSRRLAGETQYF TGTGCCTGGAGTCGGAGACTAGCAGGGGAGACCCAGTACTTC
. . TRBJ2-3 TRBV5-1 CASSSSGTAGSGTDTQYF TGCGCCAGCAGTTCCTCCGGGACTGCGGGGTCTGGCACAGATACGCAGTATTTT
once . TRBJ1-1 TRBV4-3 CASRQGMNTEAFF TGCGCCAGCCGCCAAGGGATGAACACTGAAGCTTTCTTT
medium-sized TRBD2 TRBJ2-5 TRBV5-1 CASRYTGTRGETQYF TGCGCCAGCAGATATACCGGGACTAGAGGGGAGACCCAGTACTTC
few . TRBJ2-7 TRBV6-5 CASSRGTGNEQYF TGTGCCAGCAGTAGGGGAACAGGTAACGAGCAGTACTTC
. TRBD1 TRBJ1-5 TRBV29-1 CSVGSGTDQHF TGCAGCGTTGGTTCCGGGACAGATCAGCATTTT
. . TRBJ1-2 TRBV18 CASSDGVNYGYTF TGTGCCAGCTCAGACGGGGTTAACTATGGCTACACCTTC
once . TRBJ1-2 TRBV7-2 CASSLVAGEYGYTF TGTGCCAGCAGCTTAGTTGCAGGAGAGTATGGCTACACCTTC
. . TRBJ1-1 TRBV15 CATSRGTGLPEAFF TGTGCCACCAGCAGAGGAACAGGGTTGCCTGAAGCTTTCTTT
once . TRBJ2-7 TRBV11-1 CASSALIGREQYF TGTGCCAGCAGCGCCCTCATTGGCAGGGAGCAGTACTTC
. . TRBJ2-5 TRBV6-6 CASSGTPQETQYF TGTGCCAGCAGTGGGACCCCGCAAGAGACCCAGTACTTC
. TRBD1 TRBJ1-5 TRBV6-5 CASKGDRTSNQPQHF TGTGCCAGCAAGGGGGACAGAACAAGCAATCAGCCCCAGCATTTT
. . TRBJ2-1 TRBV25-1 CASSETYSYNEQFF TGTGCCAGCAGTGAGACATACTCCTACAATGAGCAGTTCTTC
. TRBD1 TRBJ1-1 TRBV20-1 CSARVQGGAFF TGCAGTGCTAGAGTACAGGGGGGAGCTTTCTTT
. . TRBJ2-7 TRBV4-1 CASSQDPTGPTYEQYF TGCGCCAGCAGCCAGGATCCAACAGGGCCAACCTACGAGCAGTACTTC
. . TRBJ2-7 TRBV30 CAWTQGQGSYEQYF TGTGCCTGGACCCAAGGGCAGGGGTCCTACGAGCAGTACTTC
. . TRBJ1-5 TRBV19 CASSIDLDVGYSNQPQHF TGTGCCAGTAGTATAGATCTTGACGTAGGCTATAGCAATCAGCCCCAGCATTTT
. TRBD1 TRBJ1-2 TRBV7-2 CASSPGQALVYGYTF TGTGCCAGCAGCCCTGGACAGGCACTGGTCTATGGCTACACCTTC
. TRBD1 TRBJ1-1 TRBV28 CASSFRGGFVTEAFF TGTGCCAGCAGTTTTAGAGGGGGCTTCGTAACTGAAGCTTTCTTT
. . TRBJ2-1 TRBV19 CASSISPRLAGYEQFF TGTGCCAGTAGTATTTCGCCGCGGCTAGCAGGCTATGAGCAGTTCTTC
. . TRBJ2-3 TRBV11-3 CASSLRGATDTQYF TGTGCCAGCAGCTTAAGGGGGGCCACAGATACGCAGTATTTT
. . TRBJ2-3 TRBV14 CASSLSSTSAQYF TGTGCCAGCAGCCTTTCCTCGACATCGGCGCAGTATTTT
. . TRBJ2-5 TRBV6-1 CASSEDLSETQYF TGTGCCAGCAGTGAAGACCTGTCTGAGACCCAGTACTTC
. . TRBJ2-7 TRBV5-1 CASSLEGGGEQYF TGCGCCAGCAGCTTGGAGGGGGGAGGCGAGCAGTACTTC
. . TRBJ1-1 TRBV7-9 CASSYGQINTEAFF TGTGCCAGCAGCTACGGACAGATTAACACTGAAGCTTTCTTT
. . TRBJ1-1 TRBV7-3 CASSLNGGGSTEAFF TGTGCCAGCAGCTTAAATGGGGGGGGGAGCACTGAAGCTTTCTTT
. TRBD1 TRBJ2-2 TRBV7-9 CASSEDRVGELFF TGTGCCAGCAGCGAAGACAGGGTCGGGGAGCTGTTTTTT
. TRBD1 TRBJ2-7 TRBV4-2 CASSQDPGQGSYEQYF TGTGCCAGCAGCCAAGATCCAGGACAGGGGTCCTACGAGCAGTACTTC
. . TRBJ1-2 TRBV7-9 CASMDLGGISDGYTF TGTGCCAGCATGGACCTCGGAGGGATCAGTGATGGCTACACCTTC
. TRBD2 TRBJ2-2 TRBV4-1 CASSQVSSGGGGELFF TGCGCCAGCAGCCAAGTCTCTAGCGGGGGCGGCGGGGAGCTGTTTTTT
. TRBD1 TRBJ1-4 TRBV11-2 CASSSDRAANEKLFF TGTGCCAGCAGCTCCGACAGGGCGGCTAATGAAAAACTGTTTTTT
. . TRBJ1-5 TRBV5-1 CASSLGDRSNQPQHF TGCGCCAGCAGCTTGGGAGACAGGTCCAATCAGCCCCAGCATTTT
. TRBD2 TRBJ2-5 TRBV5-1 CASSPSGGEETQYF TGCGCCAGCAGCCCATCGGGGGGTGAAGAGACCCAGTACTTC
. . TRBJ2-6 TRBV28 CASSFSRGGANVLTF TGTGCCAGCAGTTTCTCTCGCGGTGGGGCCAACGTCCTGACTTTC
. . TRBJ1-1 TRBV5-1 CASSFVSGSEAFF TGCGCCAGCAGCTTCGTCAGTGGATCTGAAGCTTTCTTT
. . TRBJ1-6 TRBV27 CASSLSSGGRSNSPLHF TGTGCCAGCAGTTTATCCAGTGGGGGGCGCAGCAATTCACCCCTCCACTTT
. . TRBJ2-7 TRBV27 CASSLSSGFSYEQYF TGTGCCAGCAGTTTATCATCGGGGTTCTCCTACGAGCAGTACTTC
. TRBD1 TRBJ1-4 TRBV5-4 CASSKGQVQEKLFF TGTGCCAGCAGCAAGGGACAGGTACAAGAAAAACTGTTTTTT
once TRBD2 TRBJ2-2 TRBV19 CASSLDPPLAGRTGELFF TGTGCCAGTAGTCTCGACCCCCCGCTAGCGGGGCGGACCGGGGAGCTGTTTTTT
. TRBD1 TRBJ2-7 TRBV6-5 CASSPDRGNEQYF TGTGCCAGCAGTCCAGACAGGGGTAACGAGCAGTACTTC
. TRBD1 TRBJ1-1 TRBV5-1 CASSGGTGMNTEAFF TGCGCCAGCAGCGGGGGGACAGGGATGAACACTGAAGCTTTCTTT
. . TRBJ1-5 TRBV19 CASSRAVNSPNQPQHF TGTGCCAGTAGCCGCGCGGTTAACTCACCCAATCAGCCCCAGCATTTT
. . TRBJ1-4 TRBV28 CASRRTVERVNEKLFF TGTGCCAGCCGAAGGACAGTTGAGCGAGTTAATGAAAAACTGTTTTTT
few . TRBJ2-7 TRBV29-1 CSVGQTLGEQYF TGCAGCGTCGGACAGACCTTAGGCGAGCAGTACTTC
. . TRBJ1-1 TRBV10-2 CASSDVGGYTEAFF TGCGCCAGCAGTGACGTGGGGGGGTACACTGAAGCTTTCTTT
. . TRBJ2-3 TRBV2 CASSEFGTVSTDTQYF TGTGCCAGCAGTGAATTCGGAACAGTTAGCACAGATACGCAGTATTTT